Included here is one T cell receptor beta chain sequence, with context. Its antigen remains unidentified. There were only Caucasian adults among the donors, and all lived in Nashville, Tennessee. This entry comes from a study of shared clonotypes between healthy human individuals. Study outcomes and limitations: Sharing across four donors was highest in naive CD4 (around 5%) and lowest in memory CD8 (around 0.4%).

J gave up 1 base and V 3 bases, and 4 bases lay outside the gene matches. The V gene's germline CDR1 is MDHEN and CDR2 SYDVKM. The length of the CDR3 is 15 residues. The sorted-subset replicate PCRs were given 150 to 200 ng DNA, which is around 29,000 T cell genomes. Profiling relied on immunoSEQ multiplex PCR, and the TCRdb table lists in-frame clones only, not all of them. The repertoire holds more than 550,000 clones, with around 90% as singletons. Material for sequencing was memory CD8+ T cells from PBMCs. The sample's subset: CD45RO+ cells pooled with CCR7-negative TemRA cells. The chain combines TRBV28 with TRBJ2-3; the match to TRBD1 covers 7 bases. The clonotype comes from a young man in good health. Some clones in this sample may be carry-over from other donors' samples. The DNA for the CDR3 is TGTGCCAGCAGTTTGAGAGGGGGCGGCACAGATACGCAGTATTTT. It codes for CASSLRGGGTDTQYF.